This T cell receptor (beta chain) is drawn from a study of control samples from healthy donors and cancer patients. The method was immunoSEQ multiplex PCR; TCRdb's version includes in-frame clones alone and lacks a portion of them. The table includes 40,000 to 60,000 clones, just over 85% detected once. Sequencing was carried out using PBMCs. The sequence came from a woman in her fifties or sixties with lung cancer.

Here the CDR3 reads CASRAKGQRLEQYF. CDR3 bases: TGTGCCAGCAGAGCAAAGGGACAGCGCTTAGAGCAGTACTTC. V and J are TRBV2 and TRBJ2-7; 7 bases align to TRBD1. The CDR3 loop spans 14 amino acids. Per the germline V gene, CDR1 is SNHLY and CDR2 is FYNNEI. The V segment lost 6 bases and the J segment 7 bases; nucleotides outside the gene matches: 12.